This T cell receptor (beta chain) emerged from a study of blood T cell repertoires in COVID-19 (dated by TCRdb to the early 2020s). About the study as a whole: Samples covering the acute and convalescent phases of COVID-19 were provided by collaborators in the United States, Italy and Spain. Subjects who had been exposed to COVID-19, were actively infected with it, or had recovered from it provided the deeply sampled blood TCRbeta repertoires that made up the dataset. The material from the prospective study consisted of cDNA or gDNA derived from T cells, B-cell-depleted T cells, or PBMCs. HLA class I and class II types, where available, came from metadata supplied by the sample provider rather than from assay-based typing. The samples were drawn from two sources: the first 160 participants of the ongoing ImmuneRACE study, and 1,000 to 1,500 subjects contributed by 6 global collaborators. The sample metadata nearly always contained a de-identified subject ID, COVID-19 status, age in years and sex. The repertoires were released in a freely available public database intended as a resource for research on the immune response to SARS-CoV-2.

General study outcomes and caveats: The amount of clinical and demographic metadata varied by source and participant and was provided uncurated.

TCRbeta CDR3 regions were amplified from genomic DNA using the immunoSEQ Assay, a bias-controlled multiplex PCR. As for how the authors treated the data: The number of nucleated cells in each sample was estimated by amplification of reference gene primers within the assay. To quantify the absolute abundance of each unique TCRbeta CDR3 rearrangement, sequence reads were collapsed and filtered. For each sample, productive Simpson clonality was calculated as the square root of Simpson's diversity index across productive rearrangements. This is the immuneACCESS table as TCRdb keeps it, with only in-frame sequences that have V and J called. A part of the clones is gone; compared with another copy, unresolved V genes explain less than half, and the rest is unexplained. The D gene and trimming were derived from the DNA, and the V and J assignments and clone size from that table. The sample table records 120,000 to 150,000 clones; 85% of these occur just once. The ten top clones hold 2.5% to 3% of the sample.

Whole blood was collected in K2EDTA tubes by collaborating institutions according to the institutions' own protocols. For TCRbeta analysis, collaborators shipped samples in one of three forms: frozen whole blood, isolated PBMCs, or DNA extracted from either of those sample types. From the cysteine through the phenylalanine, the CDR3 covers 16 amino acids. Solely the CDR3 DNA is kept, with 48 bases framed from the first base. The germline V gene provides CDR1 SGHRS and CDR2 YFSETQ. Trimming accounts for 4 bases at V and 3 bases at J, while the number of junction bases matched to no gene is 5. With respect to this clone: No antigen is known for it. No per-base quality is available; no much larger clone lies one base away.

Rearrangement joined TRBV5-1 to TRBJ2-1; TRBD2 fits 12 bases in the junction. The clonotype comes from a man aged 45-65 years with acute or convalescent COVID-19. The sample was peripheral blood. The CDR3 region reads CASSLRTSGVYNEQFF. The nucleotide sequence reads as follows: TGCGCCAGCAGCCTGCGGACTAGCGGGGTCTACAATGAGCAGTTCTTC. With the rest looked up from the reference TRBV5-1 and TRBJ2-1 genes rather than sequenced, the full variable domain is KAGVTQTPRYLIKTRGQQVTLSCSPISGHRSVSWYQQTPGQGLQFLFEYFSETQRNKGNFPGRFSGRQFSNSRSEMNVSTLELGDSALYLCASSLRTSGVYNEQFFGPGTRLTVL.